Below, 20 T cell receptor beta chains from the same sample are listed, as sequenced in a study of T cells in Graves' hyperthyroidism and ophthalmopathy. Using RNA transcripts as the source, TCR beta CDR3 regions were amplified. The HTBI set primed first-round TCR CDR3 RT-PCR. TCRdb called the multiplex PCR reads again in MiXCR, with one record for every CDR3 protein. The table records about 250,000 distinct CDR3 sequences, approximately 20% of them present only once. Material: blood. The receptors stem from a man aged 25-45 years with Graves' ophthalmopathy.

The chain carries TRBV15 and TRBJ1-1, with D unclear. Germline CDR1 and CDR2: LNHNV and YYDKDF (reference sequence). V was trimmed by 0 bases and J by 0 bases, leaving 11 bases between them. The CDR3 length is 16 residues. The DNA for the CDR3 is TGTGCCACCAGCAGAGATTGGGAATCCATGAACACTGAAGCTTTCTTT. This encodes CATSRDWESMNTEAFF.

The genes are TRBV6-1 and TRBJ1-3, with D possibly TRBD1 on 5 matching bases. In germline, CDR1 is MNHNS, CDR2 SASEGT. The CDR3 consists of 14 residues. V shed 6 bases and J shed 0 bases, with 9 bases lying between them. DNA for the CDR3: TGTGCCAGCAGACAGGCCAGCTCTGGAAACACCATATATTTT. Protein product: CASRQASSGNTIYF.

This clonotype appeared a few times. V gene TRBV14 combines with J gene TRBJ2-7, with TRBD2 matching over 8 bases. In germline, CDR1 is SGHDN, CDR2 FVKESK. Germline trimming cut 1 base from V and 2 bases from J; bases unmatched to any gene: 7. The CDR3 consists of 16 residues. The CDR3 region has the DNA TGTGCCAGCAGCCAAGGTCTTGGTAGCGGGGCCTACGAGCAGTACTTC. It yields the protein CASSQGLGSGAYEQYF.

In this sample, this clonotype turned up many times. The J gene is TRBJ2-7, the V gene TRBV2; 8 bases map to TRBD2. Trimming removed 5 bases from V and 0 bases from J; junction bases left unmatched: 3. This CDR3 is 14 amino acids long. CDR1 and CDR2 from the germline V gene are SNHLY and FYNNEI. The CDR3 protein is CASSPGTSSYEQYF. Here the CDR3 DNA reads TGTGCCAGCAGTCCCGGGACTAGCTCCTACGAGCAGTACTTC. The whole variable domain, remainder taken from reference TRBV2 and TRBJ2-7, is EPEVTQTPSHQVTQMGQEVILRCVPISNHLYFYWYRQILGQKVEFLVSFYNNEISEKSEIFDDQFSVERPDGSNFTLKIRSTKLEDSAMYFCASSPGTSSYEQYFGPGTRLTVT.

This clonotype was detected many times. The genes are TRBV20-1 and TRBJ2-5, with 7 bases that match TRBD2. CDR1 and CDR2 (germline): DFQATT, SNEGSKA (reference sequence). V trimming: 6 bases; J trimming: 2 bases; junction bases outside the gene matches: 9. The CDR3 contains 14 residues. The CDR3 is CSAAKTSQQETQYF. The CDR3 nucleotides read TGCAGTGCCGCCAAGACTAGCCAGCAAGAGACCCAGTACTTC.

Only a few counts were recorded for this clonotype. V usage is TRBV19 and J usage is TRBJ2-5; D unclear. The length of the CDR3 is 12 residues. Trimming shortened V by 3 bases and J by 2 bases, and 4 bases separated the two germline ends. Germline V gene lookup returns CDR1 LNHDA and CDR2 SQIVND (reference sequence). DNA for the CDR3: TGTGCCAGTAGTATGGGACAAGAGACCCAGTACTTC. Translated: CASSMGQETQYF.

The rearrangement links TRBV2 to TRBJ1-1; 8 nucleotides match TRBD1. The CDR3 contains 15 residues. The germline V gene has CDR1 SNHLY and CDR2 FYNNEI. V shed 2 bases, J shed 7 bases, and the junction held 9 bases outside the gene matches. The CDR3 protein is CASSEPTGDFNEAFF. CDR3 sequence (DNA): TGTGCCAGCAGTGAACCGACAGGGGATTTTAATGAAGCTTTCTTT.

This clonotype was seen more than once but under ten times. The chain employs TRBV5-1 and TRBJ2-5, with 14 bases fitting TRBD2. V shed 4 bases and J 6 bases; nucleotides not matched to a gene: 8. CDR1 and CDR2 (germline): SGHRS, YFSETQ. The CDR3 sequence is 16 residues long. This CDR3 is CASSGATSGRAKTQYF. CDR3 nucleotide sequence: TGCGCCAGCAGCGGCGCGACTAGCGGGAGGGCCAAGACCCAGTACTTC.

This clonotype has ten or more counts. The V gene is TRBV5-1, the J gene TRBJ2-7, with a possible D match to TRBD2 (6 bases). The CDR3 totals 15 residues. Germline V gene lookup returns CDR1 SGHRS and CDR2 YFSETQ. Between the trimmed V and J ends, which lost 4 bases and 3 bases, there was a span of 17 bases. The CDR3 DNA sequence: TGCGCCAGCAGCCAAACCGGGACTGGAGACTACGAGCAGTACTTC. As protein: CASSQTGTGDYEQYF.

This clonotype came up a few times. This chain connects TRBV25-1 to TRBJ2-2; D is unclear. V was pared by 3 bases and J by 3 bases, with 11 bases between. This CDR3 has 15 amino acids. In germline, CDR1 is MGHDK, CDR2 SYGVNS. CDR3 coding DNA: TGTGCCAGCAGTGACGGCCAACGCTACACCGGGGAGCTGTTTTTT. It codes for CASSDGQRYTGELFF.

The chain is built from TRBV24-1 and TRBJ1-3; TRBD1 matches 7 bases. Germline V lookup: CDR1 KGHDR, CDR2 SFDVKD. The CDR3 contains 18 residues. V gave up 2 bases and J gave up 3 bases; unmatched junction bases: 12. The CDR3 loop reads CATSDSQGTGADGNTIYF. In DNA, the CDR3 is TGTGCCACCAGTGATTCACAAGGAACAGGGGCTGATGGAAACACCATATATTTT.

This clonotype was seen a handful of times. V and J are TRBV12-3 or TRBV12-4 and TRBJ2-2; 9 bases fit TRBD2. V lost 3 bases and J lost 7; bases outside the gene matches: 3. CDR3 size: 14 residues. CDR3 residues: CASSLGGRVGELFF. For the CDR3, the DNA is TGTGCCAGCAGTTTGGGCGGGAGGGTCGGGGAGCTGTTTTTT.

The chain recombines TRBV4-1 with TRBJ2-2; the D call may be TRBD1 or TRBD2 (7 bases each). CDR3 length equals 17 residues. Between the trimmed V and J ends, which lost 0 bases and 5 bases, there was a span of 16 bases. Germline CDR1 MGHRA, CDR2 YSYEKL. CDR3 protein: CASSQEGEGAYTGELFF. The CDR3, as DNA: TGCGCCAGCAGCCAAGAGGGGGAGGGGGCTTATACCGGGGAGCTGTTTTTT.

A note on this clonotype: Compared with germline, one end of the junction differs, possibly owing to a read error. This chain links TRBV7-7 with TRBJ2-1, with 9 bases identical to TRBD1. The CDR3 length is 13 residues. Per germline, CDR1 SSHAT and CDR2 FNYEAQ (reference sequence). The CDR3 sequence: CASSFDRGNEQFF. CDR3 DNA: TGTGCTAGCAGCTTCGACAGGGGGAATGAGCAGTTCTTC.

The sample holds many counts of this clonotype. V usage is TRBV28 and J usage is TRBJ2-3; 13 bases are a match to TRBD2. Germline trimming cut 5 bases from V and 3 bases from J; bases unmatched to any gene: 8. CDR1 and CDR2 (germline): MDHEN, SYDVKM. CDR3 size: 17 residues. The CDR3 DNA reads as TGTGCCAGCAGTGATTGGACTAGCGGGAGTGAAACAGATACGCAGTATTTT. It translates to CASSDWTSGSETDTQYF.

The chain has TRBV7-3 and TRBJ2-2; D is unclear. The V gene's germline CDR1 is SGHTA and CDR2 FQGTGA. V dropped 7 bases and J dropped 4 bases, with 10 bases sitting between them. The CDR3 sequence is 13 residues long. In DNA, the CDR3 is TGTGCCAGCAACTTGGTCAGCACCGGGGAGCTGTTTTTT. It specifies CASNLVSTGELFF.

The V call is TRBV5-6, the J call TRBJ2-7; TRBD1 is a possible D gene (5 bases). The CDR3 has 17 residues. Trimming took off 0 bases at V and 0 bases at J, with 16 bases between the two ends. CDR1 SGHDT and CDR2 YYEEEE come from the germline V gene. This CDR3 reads CASSLEAKGTGSYEQYF. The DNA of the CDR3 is TGTGCCAGCAGCTTGGAGGCAAAGGGAACAGGCTCCTACGAGCAGTACTTC.

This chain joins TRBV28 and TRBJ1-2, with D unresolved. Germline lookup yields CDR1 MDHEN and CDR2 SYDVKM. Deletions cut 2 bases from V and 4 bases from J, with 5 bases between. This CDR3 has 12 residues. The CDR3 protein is CASSLNSYGYTF. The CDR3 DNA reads TGTGCCAGCAGTTTAAACTCCTATGGCTACACCTTC.

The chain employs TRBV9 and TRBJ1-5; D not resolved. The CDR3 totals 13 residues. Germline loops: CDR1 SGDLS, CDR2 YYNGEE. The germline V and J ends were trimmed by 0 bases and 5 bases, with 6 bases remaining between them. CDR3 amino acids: CASSVGLYQPQHF. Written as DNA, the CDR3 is TGTGCCAGCAGCGTAGGGCTCTATCAGCCCCAGCATTTT.

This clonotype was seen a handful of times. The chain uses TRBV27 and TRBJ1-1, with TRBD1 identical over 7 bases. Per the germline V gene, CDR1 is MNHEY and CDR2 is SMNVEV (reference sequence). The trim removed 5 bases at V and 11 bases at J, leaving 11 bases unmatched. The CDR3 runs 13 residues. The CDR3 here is CASSSWTGHGAFF. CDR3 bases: TGTGCCAGCAGTAGCTGGACAGGTCATGGGGCTTTCTTT.